This TCR beta chain was found in a study of early T cells in non-severe SARS-CoV-2 infection. In the study overall: The input, bulk RNA from unsorted whole blood, was sequenced, and chains were unpaired. Study observations and caveats: The study's VDJdb matching favored anti-spike CD8 responses and missed private and CD4 specificities.

Unique molecular identifiers were added to individual cDNA molecules. TCRdb independently ran MiXCR on the 5' RACE reads; one entry per CDR3 protein. Among tens of thousands of distinct CDR3 sequences listed, roughly 7.7% were seen once. This clonotype has at least ten counts. Its antigen is still unknown. The germline CDR1 and CDR2 sequences are SGHVS and FNYEAQ. With 5 bases clipped from V and 10 bases from J, the junction kept 3 bases outside the gene matches. CDR3 length: 12 residues. This receptor was identified in an adult who was a healthcare worker with PCR-confirmed SARS-CoV-2 infection or an uninfected control (not recorded which). The gene calls are TRBV7-6 and TRBJ1-1; 11 bases line up with TRBD1. The sequencing sample was made of whole blood. CDR3 nucleotides: TGTGCCAGCAGCCGTGGGACAGGGGGAGCTTTCTTT. Residues: CASSRGTGGAFF.